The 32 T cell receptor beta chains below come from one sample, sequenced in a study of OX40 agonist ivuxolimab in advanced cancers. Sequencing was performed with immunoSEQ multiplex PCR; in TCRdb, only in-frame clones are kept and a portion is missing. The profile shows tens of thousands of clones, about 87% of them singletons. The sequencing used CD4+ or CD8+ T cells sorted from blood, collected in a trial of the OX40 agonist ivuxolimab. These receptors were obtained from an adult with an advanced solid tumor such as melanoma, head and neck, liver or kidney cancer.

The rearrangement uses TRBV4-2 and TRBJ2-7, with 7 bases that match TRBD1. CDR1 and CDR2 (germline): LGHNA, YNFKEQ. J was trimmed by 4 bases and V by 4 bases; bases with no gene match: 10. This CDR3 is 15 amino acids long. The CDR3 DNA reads TGTGCCAGCAGCCGGAATCTCGACAGGGAATACGAGCAGTACTTC. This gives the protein CASSRNLDREYEQYF.

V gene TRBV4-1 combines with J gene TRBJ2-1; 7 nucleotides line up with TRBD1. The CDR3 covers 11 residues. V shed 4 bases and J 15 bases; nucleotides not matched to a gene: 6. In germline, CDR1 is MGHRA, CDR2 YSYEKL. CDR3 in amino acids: CASSPGQFTFF. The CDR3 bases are TGCGCCAGCAGCCCGGGACAGTTTACGTTCTTC.

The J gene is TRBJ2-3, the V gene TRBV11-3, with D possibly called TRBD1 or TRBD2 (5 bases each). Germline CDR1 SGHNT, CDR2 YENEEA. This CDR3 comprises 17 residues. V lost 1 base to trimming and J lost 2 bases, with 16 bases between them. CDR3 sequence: CASSLGLGTENTDTQYF. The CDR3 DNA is TGTGCCAGCAGCTTAGGCCTTGGGACGGAGAACACAGATACGCAGTATTTT.

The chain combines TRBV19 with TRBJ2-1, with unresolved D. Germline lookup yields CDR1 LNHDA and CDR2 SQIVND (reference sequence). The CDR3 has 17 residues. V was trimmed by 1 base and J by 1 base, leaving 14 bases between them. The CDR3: CASSIGMLRVSYNEQFF. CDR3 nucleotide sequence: TGTGCCAGTAGTATAGGAATGTTGCGAGTTTCCTACAATGAGCAGTTCTTC. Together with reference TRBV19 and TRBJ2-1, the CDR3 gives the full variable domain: DGGITQSPKYLFRKEGQNVTLSCEQNLNHDAMYWYRQDPGQGLRLIYYSQIVNDFQKGDIAEGYSVSREKKESFPLTVTSAQKNPTAFYLCASSIGMLRVSYNEQFFGPGTRLTVL.

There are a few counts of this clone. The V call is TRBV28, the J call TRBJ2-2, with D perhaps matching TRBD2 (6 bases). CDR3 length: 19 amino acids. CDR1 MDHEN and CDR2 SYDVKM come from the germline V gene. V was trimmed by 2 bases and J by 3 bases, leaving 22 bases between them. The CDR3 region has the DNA TGTGCCAGCAGTTTAACTCCCGGAAAAGCGGGCCTATACACCGGGGAGCTGTTTTTT. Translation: CASSLTPGKAGLYTGELFF.

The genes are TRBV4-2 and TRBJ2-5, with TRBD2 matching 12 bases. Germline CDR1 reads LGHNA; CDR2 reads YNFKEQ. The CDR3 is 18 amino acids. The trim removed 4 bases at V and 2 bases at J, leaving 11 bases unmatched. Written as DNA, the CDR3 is TGTGCCAGCAGCCCCAGACTAGCGGGAGAGGACCCTCAAGAGACCCAGTACTTC. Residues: CASSPRLAGEDPQETQYF.

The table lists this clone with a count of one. The chain's CDR3 is CASSDLGNEQFF. DNA of the CDR3: TGTGCCAGCAGCGATTTAGGAAATGAGCAGTTCTTC. The chain couples TRBV28 to TRBJ2-1, with D unresolved. This CDR3 has 12 amino acids. V lost 6 bases and J 7 bases, leaving 10 bases between the germline ends. Germline values: CDR1 MDHEN, CDR2 SYDVKM. Supplemented by reference TRBV28 and TRBJ2-1, the full variable domain reads DVKVTQSSRYLVKRTGEKVFLECVQDMDHENMFWYRQDPGLGLRLIYFSYDVKMKEKGDIPEGYSVSREKKERFSLILESASTNQTSMYLCASSDLGNEQFFGPGTRLTVL.

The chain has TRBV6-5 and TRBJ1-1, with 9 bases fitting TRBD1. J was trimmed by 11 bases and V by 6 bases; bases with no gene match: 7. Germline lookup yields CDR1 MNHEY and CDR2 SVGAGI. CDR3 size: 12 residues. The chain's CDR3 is CASSPTGGRAFF. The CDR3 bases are TGTGCCAGCAGCCCCACAGGGGGCAGGGCTTTCTTT.

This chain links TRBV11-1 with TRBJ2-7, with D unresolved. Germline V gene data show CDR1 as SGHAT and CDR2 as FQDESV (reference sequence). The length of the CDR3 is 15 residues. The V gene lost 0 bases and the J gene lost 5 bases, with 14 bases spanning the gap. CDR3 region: CASSLAMGTPNEQYF. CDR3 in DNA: TGTGCCAGCAGCTTAGCGATGGGTACCCCCAACGAGCAGTACTTC.

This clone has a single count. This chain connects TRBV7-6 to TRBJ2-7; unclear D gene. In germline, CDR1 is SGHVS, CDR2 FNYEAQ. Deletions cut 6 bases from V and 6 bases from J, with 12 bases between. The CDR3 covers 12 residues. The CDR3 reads CASSLRLSEQYF. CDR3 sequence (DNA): TGTGCCAGCAGTTTGAGGCTTTCCGAGCAGTACTTC.

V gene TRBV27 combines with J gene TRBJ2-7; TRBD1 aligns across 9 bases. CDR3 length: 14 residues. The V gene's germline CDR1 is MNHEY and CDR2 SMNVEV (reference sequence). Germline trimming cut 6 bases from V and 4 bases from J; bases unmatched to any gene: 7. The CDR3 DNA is TGTGCCAGCAGCCTCCGGACAGGGGATTACGAGCAGTACTTC. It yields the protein CASSLRTGDYEQYF.

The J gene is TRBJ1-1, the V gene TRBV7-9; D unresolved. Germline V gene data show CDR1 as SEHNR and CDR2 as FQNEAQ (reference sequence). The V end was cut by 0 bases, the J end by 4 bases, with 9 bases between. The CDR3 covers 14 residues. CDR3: CASSLALGGTEAFF. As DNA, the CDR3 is TGTGCCAGCAGCTTAGCCCTGGGAGGCACTGAAGCTTTCTTT.

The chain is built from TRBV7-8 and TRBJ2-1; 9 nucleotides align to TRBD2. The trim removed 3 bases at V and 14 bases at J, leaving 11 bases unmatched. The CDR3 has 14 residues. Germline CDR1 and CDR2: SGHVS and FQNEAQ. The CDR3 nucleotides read TGTGCCAGCAGCTTCCTGACTAGCGGTACTTGGGAGTTCTTC. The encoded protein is CASSFLTSGTWEFF.

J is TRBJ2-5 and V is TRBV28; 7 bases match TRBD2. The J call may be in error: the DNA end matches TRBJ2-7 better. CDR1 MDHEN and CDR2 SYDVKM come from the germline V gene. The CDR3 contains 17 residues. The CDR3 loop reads CASNPKVPGLFSYEQYF. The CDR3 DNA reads TGTGCCAGCAATCCCAAGGTCCCGGGACTATTCTCCTACGAGCAGTACTTC.

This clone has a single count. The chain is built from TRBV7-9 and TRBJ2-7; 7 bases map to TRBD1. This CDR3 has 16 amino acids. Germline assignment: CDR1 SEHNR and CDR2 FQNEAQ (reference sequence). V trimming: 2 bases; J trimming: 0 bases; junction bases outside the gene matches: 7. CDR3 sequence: CASSLTGQATSYEQYF. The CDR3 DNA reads TGTGCCAGCAGCTTAACCGGACAGGCTACCTCCTACGAGCAGTACTTC.

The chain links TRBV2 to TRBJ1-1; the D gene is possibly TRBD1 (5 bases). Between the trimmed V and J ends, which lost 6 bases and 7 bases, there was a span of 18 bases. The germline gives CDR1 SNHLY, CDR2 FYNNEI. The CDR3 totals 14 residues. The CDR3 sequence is CASSKGPLRVEAFF. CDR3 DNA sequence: TGTGCCAGCAGCAAGGGACCGCTGCGAGTTGAAGCTTTCTTT.

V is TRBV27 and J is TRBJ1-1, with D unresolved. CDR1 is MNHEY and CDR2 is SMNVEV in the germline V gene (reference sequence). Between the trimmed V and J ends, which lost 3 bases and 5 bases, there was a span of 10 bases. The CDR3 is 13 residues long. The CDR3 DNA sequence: TGTGCCAGCAGTTTCAATGCGGGAACTGAAGCTTTCTTT. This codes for CASSFNAGTEAFF.

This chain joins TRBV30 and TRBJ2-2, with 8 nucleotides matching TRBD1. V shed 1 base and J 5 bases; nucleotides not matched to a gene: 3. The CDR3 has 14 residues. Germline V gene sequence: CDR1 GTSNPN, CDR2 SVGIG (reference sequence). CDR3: CAWSGQGFTGELFF. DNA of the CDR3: TGTGCCTGGAGTGGACAGGGGTTTACCGGGGAGCTGTTTTTT.

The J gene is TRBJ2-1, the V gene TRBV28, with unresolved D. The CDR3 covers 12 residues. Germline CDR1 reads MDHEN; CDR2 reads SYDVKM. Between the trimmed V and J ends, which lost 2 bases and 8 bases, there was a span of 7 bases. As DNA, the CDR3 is TGTGCCAGCAGTTTAAAGGTCGATGAGCAGTTCTTC. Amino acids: CASSLKVDEQFF.

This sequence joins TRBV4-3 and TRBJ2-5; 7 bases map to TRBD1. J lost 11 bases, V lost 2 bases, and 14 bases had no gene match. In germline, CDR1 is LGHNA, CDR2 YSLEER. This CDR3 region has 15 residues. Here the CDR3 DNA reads TGCGCCAGCAGCCAATCCAGACAGGGACGGGCGGAGCAGTACTTC. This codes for CASSQSRQGRAEQYF.

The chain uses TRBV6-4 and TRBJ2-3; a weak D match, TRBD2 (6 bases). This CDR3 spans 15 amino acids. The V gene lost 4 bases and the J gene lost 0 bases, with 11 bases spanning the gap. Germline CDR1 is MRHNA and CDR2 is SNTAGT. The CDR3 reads CASSGPGTSTDTQYF. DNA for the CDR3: TGTGCCAGCAGTGGTCCCGGGACTAGCACAGATACGCAGTATTTT.

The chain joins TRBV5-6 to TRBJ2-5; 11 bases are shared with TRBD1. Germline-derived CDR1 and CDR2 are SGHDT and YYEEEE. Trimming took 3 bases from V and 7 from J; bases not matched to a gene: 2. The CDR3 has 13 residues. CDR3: CASSYGTGGTQYF. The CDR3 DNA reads TGTGCCAGCAGCTATGGGACAGGGGGGACCCAGTACTTC.

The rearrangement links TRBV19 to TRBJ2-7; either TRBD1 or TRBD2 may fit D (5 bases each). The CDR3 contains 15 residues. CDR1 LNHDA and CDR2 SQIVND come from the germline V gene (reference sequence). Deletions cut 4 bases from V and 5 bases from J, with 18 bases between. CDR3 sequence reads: CASSRGRTRPDEQYF. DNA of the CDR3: TGTGCCAGTAGTAGGGGACGGACTCGACCTGACGAGCAGTACTTC.

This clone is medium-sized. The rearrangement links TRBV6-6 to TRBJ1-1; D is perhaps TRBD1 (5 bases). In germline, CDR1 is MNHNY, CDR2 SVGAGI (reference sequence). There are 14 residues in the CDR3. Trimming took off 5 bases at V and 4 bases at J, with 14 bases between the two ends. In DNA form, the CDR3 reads TGTGCCAGCAGTACCGAAGGGGCCTTCACTGAAGCTTTCTTT. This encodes CASSTEGAFTEAFF.

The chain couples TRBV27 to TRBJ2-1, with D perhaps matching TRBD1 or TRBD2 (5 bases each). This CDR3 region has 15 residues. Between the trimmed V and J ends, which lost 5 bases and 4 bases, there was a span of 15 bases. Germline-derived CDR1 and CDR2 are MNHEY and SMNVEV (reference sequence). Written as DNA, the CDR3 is TGTGCCAGCAGTACGGGTTATGGGGGATACAATGAGCAGTTCTTC. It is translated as CASSTGYGGYNEQFF.

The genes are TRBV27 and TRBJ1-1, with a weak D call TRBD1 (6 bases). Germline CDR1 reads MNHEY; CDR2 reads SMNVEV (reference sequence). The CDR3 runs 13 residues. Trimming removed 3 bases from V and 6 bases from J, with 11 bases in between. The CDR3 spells CASSFQGSAEAFF. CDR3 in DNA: TGTGCCAGCAGTTTTCAGGGGTCGGCTGAAGCTTTCTTT.

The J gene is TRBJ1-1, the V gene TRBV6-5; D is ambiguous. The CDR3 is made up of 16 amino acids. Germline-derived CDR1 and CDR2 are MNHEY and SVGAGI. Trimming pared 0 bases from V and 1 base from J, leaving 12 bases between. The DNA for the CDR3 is TGTGCCAGCAGTTACTCCAAAACAATTCGGAACACTGAAGCTTTCTTT. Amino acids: CASSYSKTIRNTEAFF.

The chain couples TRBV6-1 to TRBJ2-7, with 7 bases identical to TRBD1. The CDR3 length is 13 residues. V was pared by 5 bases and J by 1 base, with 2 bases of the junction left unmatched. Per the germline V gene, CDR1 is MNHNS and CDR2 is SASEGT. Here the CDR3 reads CASSHRGSYEQYF. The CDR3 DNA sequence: TGTGCCAGCAGTCACAGGGGTTCCTACGAGCAGTACTTC.

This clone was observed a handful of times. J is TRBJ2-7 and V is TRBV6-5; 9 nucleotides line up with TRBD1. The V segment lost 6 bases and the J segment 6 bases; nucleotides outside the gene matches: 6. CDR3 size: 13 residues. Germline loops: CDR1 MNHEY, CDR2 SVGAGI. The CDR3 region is CASRPGQGSEQYF. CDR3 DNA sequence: TGTGCCAGCAGACCGGGACAGGGTAGCGAGCAGTACTTC.

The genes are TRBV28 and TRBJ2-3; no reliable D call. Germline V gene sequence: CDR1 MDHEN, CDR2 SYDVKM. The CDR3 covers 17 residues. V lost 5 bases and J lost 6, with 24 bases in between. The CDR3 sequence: CASSPLAEPPAYDTQYF. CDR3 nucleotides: TGTGCCAGCAGTCCCCTCGCTGAGCCGCCTGCGTACGATACGCAGTATTTT.

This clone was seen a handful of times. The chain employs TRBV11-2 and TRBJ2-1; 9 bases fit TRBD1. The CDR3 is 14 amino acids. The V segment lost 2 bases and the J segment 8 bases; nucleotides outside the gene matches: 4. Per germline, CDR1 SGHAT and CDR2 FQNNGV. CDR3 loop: CASSLSQGAHEQFF. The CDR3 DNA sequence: TGTGCCAGCAGCTTATCACAGGGGGCCCATGAGCAGTTCTTC.

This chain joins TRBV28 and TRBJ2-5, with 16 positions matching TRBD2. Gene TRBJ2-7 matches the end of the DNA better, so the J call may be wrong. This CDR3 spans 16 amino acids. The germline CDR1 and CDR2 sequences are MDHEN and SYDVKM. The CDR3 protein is CASRTGTSGRVYEQYF. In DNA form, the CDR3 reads TGTGCCAGTAGAACGGGGACTAGCGGGAGGGTCTACGAGCAGTACTTC.